This T cell receptor beta chain was sequenced during a study of shared clonotypes between healthy human individuals. Study-wide context: CD4 naive and memory got three plates each, CD8 naive two, CD8 memory one.

V shed 3 bases, J shed 1 base, and the junction held 4 bases outside the gene matches. CDR1 and CDR2 (germline): SNHLY, FYNNEI. The CDR3 consists of 16 residues. On this clone itself: Its antigen is unknown. This sample includes further DNA sequences coding for the same CDR3.

Study-level findings and limits: Large sequencing depth failed to make sorted-subset sequencing complete, rarefaction showed. Lower generation probabilities were found for non-shared clonotypes than for those shared by all four donors.

Data came from immunoSEQ multiplex PCR; TCRdb stores just in-frame clones and leaves some out. The sample includes about 2,500,000 clones, about 92% of them seen just once. CD4+ cells were split into CD45RA+ naive and CD45RA-negative memory subsets. The J gene is TRBJ2-5, the V gene TRBV2; 11 bases are shared with TRBD2. This TCR was recovered from a man between 18 and 29 years old in good health. Sequencing was done on a sample of naive CD4+ T cells sorted from blood. Subset described: CD45RA+ positively selected. CDR3 sequence reads: CASSDGLAGGQETQYF. For the CDR3, the DNA is TGTGCCAGCAGTGACGGACTAGCGGGCGGCCAAGAGACCCAGTACTTC.